This TCR beta chain originates from a study of blood T cell repertoires in COVID-19. Per the study methods: Estimation of nucleated cell counts relied on the amplification of reference gene primers. Libraries were prepared by immunoSEQ multiplex PCR; TCRdb keeps only in-frame clonotypes and omits some of them. V, J and clone size reflect that table, while D and trimming were determined from the DNA. Of roughly 20,000 clones listed, 89% are singletons. The germline CDR1 and CDR2 sequences are MNHNY and SVGAGI (reference sequence). The germline V and J ends were trimmed by 2 bases and 0 bases, with 11 bases remaining between them. This CDR3 is 16 amino acids long.

V is TRBV6-6 and J is TRBJ1-5; D remains unclear. This receptor was identified in a human donor in a cohort sampled during active COVID-19. Sequencing was carried out using peripheral blood. The CDR3: CASSYVADYSNQPQHF. CDR3 nucleotides: TGTGCCAGCAGTTACGTTGCGGACTATAGCAATCAGCCCCAGCATTTT.